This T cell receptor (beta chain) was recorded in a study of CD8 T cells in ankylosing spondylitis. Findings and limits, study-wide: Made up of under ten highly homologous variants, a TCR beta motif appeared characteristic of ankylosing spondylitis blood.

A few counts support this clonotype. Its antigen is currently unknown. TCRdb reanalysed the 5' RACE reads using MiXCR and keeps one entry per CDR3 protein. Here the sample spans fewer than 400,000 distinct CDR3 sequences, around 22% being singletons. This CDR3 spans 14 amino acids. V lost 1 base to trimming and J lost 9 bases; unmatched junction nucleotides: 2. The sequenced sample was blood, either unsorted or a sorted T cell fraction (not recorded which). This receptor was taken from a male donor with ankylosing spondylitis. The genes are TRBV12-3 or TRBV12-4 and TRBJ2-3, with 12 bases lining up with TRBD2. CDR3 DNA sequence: TGTGCCAGCAGTTTAGGAACTAGCGGGAGGACGCAGTATTTT. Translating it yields CASSLGTSGRTQYF.